Detailed here is one T cell receptor beta chain. What it binds is not known. The record originates from a study of T cells in localized non-small cell lung cancer. The germline V gene encodes CDR1 SGHNT and CDR2 YYREEE (reference sequence). V was clipped by 3 bases and J by 4 bases; unmatched bases: 2. CDR3 length equals 14 residues. Assay: immunoSEQ multiplex PCR; the TCRdb copy retains only in-frame clones and omits some. The data contain fewer than 20,000 clones, approximately 91% of them singletons. Findings and caveats of the study: Of the tissues analyzed, uninvolved adjacent lung showed maximal T cell clonality, greater than tumor. Sequencing involved a lone tumor region, leaving heterogeneity possible. Researchers found a median roughly 50 of the top 100 tumor clones in adjacent lung.

This receptor was identified in a female donor older than 55 with stage III squamous cell lung carcinoma. The V gene is TRBV5-4, the J gene TRBJ2-7; 12 bases match TRBD2. Sequencing used peripheral blood, obtained before any cancer treatment. Written as DNA, the CDR3 is TGTGCCAGCAGCTCGACTAGCGGGGGATACGAGCAGTACTTC. Its translation: CASSSTSGGYEQYF.